This TCR beta chain was retrieved from a study of PD-1 blockade in classical Hodgkin lymphoma. The table came from immunoSEQ multiplex PCR; TCRdb's copy has only in-frame clones and leaves some out. Here the sample spans some 96,000 clones, more than 85% being singletons. Study observations and caveats: Newly diagnosed patients had diversity similar to the baseline diversity of complete responders. At baseline, newly diagnosed patients reportedly showed less TCR diversity than healthy donors.

In regard to this clone: Antigen unknown.

This CDR3 is built from 15 residues. The V and J ends lost 5 bases and 0 bases, in that order; junction bases with no gene match: 4. CDR1 is LNHDA and CDR2 is SQIVND in the germline V gene (reference sequence). Time point defined: cycle 4 day 1 (C4D1), after 5 to 7 weeks of nivolumab. All trial patients relapsed after autologous stem cell transplantation. The source was peripheral blood mononuclear cells (PBMCs), collected before the fourth cycle of nivolumab. The origin of this receptor is a human donor with classical Hodgkin lymphoma. The V gene is TRBV19, the J gene TRBJ2-3; TRBD1 agrees at 8 bases. CDR3 in amino acids: CASSLDRASTDTQYF. CDR3 nucleotide sequence: TGTGCCAGTAGTTTGGACAGGGCTAGCACAGATACGCAGTATTTT. Together with reference TRBV19 and TRBJ2-3, the CDR3 gives the full variable domain: DGGITQSPKYLFRKEGQNVTLSCEQNLNHDAMYWYRQDPGQGLRLIYYSQIVNDFQKGDIAEGYSVSREKKESFPLTVTSAQKNPTAFYLCASSLDRASTDTQYFGPGTRLTVL.